This T cell receptor beta chain was profiled in a study of blood T cell repertoires in COVID-19. Study in general: From the United States, Italy and Spain came samples of acute and convalescent COVID-19. The cDNA or gDNA used as material had been derived from T cells, B-cell-depleted T cells, or PBMCs.

Original handling: Estimation of nucleated cell counts relied on the amplification of reference gene primers. The protocol was immunoSEQ multiplex PCR, while the TCRdb copy is restricted to in-frame clones and leaves out a portion. V and J calls plus clone size are reproduced from that table; the DNA served to infer D and trimming. The sample has roughly 77,000 clones; 77% are singletons. CDR1 SGHAT and CDR2 FQNNGV come from the germline V gene. The V gene lost 2 bases and the J gene lost 5 bases, with 5 bases spanning the gap. The CDR3 length is 12 residues. Sequencing used peripheral blood. This TCR was recovered from a human donor in a cohort sampled during active COVID-19. The V gene is TRBV11-2, the J gene TRBJ2-3; D is unclear. CDR3: CASSLNRDTQYF. The CDR3 nucleotides read TGTGCCAGCAGCTTAAACAGAGATACGCAGTATTTT.